This TCR beta chain was obtained from a study of shared clonotypes between healthy human individuals. Trimming pared 4 bases from V and 9 bases from J, leaving 8 bases between. The CDR3 runs 11 residues. Germline CDR1 is SGHRS and CDR2 is YFSETQ. Data came from immunoSEQ multiplex PCR; TCRdb stores just in-frame clones and leaves some out. The sample carries 740,000 or so clones, 55% to 85% recorded once. The sequenced material came from memory CD4+ T cells sorted from blood. The subset: CD45RA-negative fraction. The rearrangement joins TRBV5-1 to TRBJ2-1, with a tentative D call TRBD2 (6 bases). The clonotype comes from a woman aged 25 to 39 in good health. CDR3 amino acids: CASSGEVEQFF. As DNA, the CDR3 is TGCGCCAGCAGCGGGGAGGTTGAGCAGTTCTTC.